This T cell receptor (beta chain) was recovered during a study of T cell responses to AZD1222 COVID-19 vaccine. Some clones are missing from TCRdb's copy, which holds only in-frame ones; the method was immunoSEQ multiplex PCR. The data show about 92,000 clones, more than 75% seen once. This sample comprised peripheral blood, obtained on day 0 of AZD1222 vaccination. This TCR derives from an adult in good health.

Written as DNA, the CDR3 is TGTGCCAGCAGCGCCGGGACAGGGTTAAACGAGCAGTACTTC. Translation gives CASSAGTGLNEQYF. This chain connects TRBV9 to TRBJ2-7; TRBD1 matches at 9 bases. J was trimmed by 5 bases and V by 3 bases; bases with no gene match: 6. The CDR3 consists of 14 residues. Germline CDR1 and CDR2: SGDLS and YYNGEE.